The present entry profiles one T cell receptor beta chain with its context. Its antigen is not identified. The data were taken from a study of OX40 agonist ivuxolimab in advanced cancers. For the study at large: Ivuxolimab, which is an agonistic anti-OX40 (CD134) antibody, was administered to the patients. Cohort: approximately 83% men, mean age roughly 60, aged roughly 23 to 90. Whole-study findings and limits: The study found that CD8+ T cells averaged more expanded clones than CD4+. Clonal expansion from baseline to week 6 occurred in both CD4+ and CD8+ T cells.

Generated by immunoSEQ multiplex PCR, the TCRdb table keeps only in-frame clones and is missing some. The sample lists about 71,000 clones, around 80% seen once, with about 0.4% in the top ten. Trimming removed 5 bases at V and 2 bases at J, with 9 bases between. Germline V lookup: CDR1 SGHRS, CDR2 YFSETQ. The CDR3 contains 13 residues. This receptor was identified in an adult with an advanced solid tumor such as melanoma, head and neck, liver or kidney cancer. V is TRBV5-1 and J is TRBJ2-3; D uncertain. The material sequenced was CD4+ or CD8+ T cells sorted from blood, taken in a trial of the OX40 agonist ivuxolimab. CDR3 loop: CASSGQITDTQYF. The CDR3, as DNA: TGCGCCAGCAGTGGGCAGATCACAGATACGCAGTATTTT.